This T cell receptor (beta chain) was identified during a study of Tregs in tolerant kidney transplant recipients. Study results and caveats: Biological reproducibility was not directly addressed, but technical replication error appeared minimal. The small number of patients limits these findings pending further validation. In tolerant patients, donor-specific Tregs outgrew total Tregs, suggesting antigen-driven expansion.

CD4+CD25+CD127- Tregs, CD4+CD25- non-Tregs, CD4 and CD8 cells were sorted. Points on this clone: Its target is unknown.

The CDR3 length is 15 residues. Germline lookup yields CDR1 SEHNR and CDR2 FQNEAQ (reference sequence). V shed 5 bases, J shed 4 bases, and the junction held 10 bases outside the gene matches. Assay used: immunoSEQ multiplex PCR; TCRdb lists only in-frame clones, some missing. The data hold some 62,000 clones, with more than 95% observed a single time. The TCR sequence derives from a human donor who received a combined kidney and bone marrow transplant. This specimen was Tregs from blood, taken before the transplant. The chain has TRBV7-9 and TRBJ2-5, with 7 bases aligning to TRBD2. CDR3 sequence reads: CASSPGSSGRETQYF. CDR3 sequence (DNA): TGTGCCAGCAGCCCGGGATCTAGCGGAAGAGAGACCCAGTACTTC.